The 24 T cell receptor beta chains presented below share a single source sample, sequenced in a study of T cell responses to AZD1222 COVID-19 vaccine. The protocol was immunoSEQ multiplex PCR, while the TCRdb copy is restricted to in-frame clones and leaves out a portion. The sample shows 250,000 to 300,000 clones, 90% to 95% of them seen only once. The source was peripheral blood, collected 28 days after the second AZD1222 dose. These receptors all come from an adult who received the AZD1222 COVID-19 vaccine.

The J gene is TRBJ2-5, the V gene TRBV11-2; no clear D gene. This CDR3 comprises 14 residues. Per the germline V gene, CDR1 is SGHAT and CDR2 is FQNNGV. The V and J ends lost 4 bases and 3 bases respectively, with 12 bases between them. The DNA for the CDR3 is TGTGCCAGCAGCTCAGACCCACGGGAAGAGACCCAGTACTTC. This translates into CASSSDPREETQYF.

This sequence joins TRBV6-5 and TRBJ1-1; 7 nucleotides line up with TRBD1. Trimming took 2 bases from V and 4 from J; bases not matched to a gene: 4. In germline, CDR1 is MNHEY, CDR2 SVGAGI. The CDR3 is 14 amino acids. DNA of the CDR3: TGTGCCAGCAGTTACACAACAGGGGCCACTGAAGCTTTCTTT. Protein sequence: CASSYTTGATEAFF.

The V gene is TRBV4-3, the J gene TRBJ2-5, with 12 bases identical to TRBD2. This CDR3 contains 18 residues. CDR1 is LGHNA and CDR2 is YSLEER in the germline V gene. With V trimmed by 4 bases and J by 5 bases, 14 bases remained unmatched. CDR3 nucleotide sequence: TGCGCCAGCAGCCGTACAACGACTAGCGGGAGTCGAGGGGAGACCCAGTACTTC. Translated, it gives CASSRTTTSGSRGETQYF.

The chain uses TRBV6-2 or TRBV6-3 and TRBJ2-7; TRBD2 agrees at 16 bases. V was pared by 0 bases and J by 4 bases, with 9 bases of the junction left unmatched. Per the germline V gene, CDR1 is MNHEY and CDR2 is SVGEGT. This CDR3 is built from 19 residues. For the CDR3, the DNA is TGTGCCAGCAGTTACTCGGCCCCGGGACTAGCGGGAGGGAGATACGAGCAGTACTTC. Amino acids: CASSYSAPGLAGGRYEQYF.

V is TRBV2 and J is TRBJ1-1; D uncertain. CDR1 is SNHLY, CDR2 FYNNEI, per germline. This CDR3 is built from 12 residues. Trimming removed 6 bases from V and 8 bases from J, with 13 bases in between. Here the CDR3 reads CASSSPPSEAFF. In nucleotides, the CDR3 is TGTGCCAGCAGCTCGCCCCCGTCCGAAGCTTTCTTT.

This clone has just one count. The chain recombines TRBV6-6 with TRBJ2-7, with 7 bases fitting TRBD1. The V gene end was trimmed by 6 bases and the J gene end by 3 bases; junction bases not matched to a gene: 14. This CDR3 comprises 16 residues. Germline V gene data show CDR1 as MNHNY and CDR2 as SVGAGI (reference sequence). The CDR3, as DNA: TGTGCCAGCAGCCCAGCAACGCGGACAGGAGTCTACGAGCAGTACTTC. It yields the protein CASSPATRTGVYEQYF.

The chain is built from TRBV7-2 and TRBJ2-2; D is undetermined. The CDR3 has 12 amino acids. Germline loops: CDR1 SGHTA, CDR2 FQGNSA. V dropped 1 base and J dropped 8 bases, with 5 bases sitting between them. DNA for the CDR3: TGTGCCAGCAGCTTAGAGATAGGGGAGCTGTTTTTT. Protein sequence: CASSLEIGELFF.

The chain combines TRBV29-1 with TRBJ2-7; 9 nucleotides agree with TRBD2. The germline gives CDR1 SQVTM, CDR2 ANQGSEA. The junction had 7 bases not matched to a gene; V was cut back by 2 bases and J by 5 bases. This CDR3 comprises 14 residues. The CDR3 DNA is TGCAGCGTTGAAAGGGTAGCGGGAGTGCACGAGCAGTACTTC. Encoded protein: CSVERVAGVHEQYF.

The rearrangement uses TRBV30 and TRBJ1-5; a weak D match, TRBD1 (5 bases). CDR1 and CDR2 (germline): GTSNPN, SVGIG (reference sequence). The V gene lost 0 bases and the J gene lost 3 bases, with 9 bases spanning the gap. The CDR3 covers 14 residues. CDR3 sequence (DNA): TGTGCCTGGAGTGTAGGGGTAGCCAATCAGCCCCAGCATTTT. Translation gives CAWSVGVANQPQHF.

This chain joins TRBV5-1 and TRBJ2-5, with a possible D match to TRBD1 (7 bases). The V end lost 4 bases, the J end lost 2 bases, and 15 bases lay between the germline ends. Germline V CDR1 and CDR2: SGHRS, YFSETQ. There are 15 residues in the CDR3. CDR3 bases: TGCGCCAGCAGCGGCGGGACAGCTTCTCAAGAGACCCAGTACTTC. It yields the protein CASSGGTASQETQYF.

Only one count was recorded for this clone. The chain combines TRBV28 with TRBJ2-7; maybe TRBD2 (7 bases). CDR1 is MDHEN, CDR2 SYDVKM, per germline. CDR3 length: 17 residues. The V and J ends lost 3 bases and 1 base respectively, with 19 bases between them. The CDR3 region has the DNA TGTGCCAGCAGTTTCCCCCAGGGAGGGGGTGGTTCCTACGAGCAGTACTTC. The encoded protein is CASSFPQGGGGSYEQYF. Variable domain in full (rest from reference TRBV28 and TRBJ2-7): DVKVTQSSRYLVKRTGEKVFLECVQDMDHENMFWYRQDPGLGLRLIYFSYDVKMKEKGDIPEGYSVSREKKERFSLILESASTNQTSMYLCASSFPQGGGGSYEQYFGPGTRLTVT.

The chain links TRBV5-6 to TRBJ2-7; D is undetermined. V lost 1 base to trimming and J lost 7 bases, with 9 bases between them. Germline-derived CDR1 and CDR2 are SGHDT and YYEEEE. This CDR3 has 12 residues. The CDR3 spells CASSLTVGEQYF. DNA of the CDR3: TGTGCCAGCAGCTTGACGGTCGGTGAGCAGTACTTC.

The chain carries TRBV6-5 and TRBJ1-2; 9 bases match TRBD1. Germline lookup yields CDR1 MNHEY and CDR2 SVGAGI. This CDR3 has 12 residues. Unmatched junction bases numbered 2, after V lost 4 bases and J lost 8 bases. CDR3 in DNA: TGTGCCAGCAGTTTGACAGGGGGGGGCTACACCTTC. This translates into CASSLTGGGYTF.

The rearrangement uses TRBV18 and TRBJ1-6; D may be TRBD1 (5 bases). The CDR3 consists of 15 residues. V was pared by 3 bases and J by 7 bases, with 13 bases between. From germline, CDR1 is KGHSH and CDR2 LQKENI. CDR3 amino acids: CASSPPGGYNSPLHF. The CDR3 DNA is TGTGCCAGCTCACCTCCCGGGGGATACAATTCACCCCTCCACTTT.

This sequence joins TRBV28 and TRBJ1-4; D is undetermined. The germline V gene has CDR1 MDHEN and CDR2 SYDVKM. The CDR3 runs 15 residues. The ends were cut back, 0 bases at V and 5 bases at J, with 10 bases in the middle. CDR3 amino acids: CASSLWGQPNEKLFF. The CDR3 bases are TGTGCCAGCAGTTTATGGGGCCAGCCGAATGAAAAACTGTTTTTT.

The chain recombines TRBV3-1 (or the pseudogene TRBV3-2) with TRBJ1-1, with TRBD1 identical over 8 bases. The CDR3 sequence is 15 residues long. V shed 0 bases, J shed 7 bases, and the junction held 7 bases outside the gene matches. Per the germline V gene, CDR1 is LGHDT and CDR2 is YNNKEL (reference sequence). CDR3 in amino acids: CASSQESITGGEAFF. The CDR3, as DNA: TGTGCCAGCAGCCAAGAGAGTATCACAGGGGGTGAAGCTTTCTTT.

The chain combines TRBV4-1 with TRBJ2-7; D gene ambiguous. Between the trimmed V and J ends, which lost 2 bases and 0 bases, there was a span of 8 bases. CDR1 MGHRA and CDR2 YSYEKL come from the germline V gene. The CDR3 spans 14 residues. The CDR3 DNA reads TGCGCCAGCAGCCAATTCAGGACCTCCTACGAGCAGTACTTC. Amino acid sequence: CASSQFRTSYEQYF.

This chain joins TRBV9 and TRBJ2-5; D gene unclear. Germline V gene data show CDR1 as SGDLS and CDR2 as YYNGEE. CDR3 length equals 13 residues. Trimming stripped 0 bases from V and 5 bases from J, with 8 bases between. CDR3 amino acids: CASSVATGETQYF. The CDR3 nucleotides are TGTGCCAGCAGCGTAGCTACCGGGGAGACCCAGTACTTC. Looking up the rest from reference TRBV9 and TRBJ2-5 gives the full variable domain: DSGVTQTPKHLITATGQRVTLRCSPRSGDLSVYWYQQSLDQGLQFLIQYYNGEERAKGNILERFSAQQFPDLHSELNLSSLELGDSALYFCASSVATGETQYFGPGTRLLVL.

The CDR3 DNA follows: TGTGCCAGTAGAACAGCGGGATCCTACAATGAGCAGTTCTTC. Its translation: CASRTAGSYNEQFF. The V and J genes are TRBV19 and TRBJ2-1, with 7 bases matching TRBD2. With V trimmed by 6 bases and J by 1 base, 3 bases remained unmatched. The CDR3 is made up of 14 amino acids. In germline, CDR1 is LNHDA, CDR2 SQIVND (reference sequence).

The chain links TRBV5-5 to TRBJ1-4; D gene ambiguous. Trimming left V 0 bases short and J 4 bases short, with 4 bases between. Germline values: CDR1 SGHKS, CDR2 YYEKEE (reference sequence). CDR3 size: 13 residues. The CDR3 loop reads CASSLVDNEKLFF. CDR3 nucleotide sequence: TGTGCCAGCAGCTTGGTTGATAATGAAAAACTGTTTTTT.

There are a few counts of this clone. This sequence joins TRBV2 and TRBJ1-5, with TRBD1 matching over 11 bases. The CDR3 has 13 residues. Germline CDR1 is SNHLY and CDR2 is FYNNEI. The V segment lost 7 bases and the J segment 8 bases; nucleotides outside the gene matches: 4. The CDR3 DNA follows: TGTGCCAGCACCCGGACAGGGGGCAAGCCCCAGCATTTT. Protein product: CASTRTGGKPQHF. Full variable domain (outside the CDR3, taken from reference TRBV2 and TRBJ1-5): EPEVTQTPSHQVTQMGQEVILRCVPISNHLYFYWYRQILGQKVEFLVSFYNNEISEKSEIFDDQFSVERPDGSNFTLKIRSTKLEDSAMYFCASTRTGGKPQHFGDGTRLSIL.

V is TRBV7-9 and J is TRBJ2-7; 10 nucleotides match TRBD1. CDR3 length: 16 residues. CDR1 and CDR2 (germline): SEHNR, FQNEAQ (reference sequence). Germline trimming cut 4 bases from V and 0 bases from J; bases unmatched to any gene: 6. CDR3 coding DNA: TGTGCCAGCAGCTCGGGGACAGGGGCGGCCTCCTACGAGCAGTACTTC. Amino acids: CASSSGTGAASYEQYF.

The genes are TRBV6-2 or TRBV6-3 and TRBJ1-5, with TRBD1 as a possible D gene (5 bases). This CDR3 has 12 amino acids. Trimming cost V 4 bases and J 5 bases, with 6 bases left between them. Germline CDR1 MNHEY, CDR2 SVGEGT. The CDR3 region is CASSLGHQPQHF. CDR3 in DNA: TGTGCCAGCAGTTTGGGGCATCAGCCCCAGCATTTT.

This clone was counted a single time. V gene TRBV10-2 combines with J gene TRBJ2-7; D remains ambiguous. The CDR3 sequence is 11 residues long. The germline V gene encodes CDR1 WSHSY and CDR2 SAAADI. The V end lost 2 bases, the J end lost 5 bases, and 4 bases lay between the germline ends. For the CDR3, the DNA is TGCGCCAGCAGTGAGATGGACGAGCAGTACTTC. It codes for CASSEMDEQYF.